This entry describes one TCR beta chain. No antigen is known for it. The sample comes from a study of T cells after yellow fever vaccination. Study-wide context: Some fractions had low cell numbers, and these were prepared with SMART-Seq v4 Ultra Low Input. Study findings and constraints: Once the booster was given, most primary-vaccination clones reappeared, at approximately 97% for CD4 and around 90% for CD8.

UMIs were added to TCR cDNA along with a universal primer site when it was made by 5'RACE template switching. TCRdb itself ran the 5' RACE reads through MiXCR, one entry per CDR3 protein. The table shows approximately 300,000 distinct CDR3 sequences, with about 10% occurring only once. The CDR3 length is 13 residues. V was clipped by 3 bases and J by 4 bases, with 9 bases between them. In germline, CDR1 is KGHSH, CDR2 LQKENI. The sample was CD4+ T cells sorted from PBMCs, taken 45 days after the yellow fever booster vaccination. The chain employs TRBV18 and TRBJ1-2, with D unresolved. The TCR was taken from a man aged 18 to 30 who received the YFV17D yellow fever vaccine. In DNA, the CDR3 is TGTGCCAGCTCACCGGAGTTAGGCTATGGCTACACCTTC. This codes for CASSPELGYGYTF.